A single sample gave rise to the 32 T cell receptor beta chains below, sequenced in a study of blood T cells in healthy people across ages. The use of a sample-barcoded 5' primer and a J-beta primer mix characterized a second PCR of 7 to 11 cycles. TCRdb processed the 5' RACE reads anew with MiXCR; each CDR3 protein has one entry. The table has around 990,000 distinct CDR3 sequences, under 40% seen once; the top ten hold roughly 14%. Sequencing was carried out using blood. The source of these receptors is a man between 18 and 35 years old in good health.

The chain carries TRBV3-1 and TRBJ2-2; D not certain. CDR3 size: 15 residues. V lost 4 bases and J lost 5, with 14 bases in between. Per the germline V gene, CDR1 is LGHDT and CDR2 is YNNKEL (reference sequence). The CDR3 sequence: CASSPPPVGTGELFF. Written as DNA, the CDR3 is TGTGCCAGCAGCCCCCCCCCTGTCGGGACCGGGGAGCTGTTTTTT.

The chain links TRBV12-3 or TRBV12-4 to TRBJ1-1; no firm D call. This CDR3 is built from 16 residues. Trimming pared 6 bases from V and 4 bases from J, leaving 21 bases between. The chain's CDR3 is CASRPGANQEGTEAFF. CDR3 bases: TGTGCCAGCAGGCCGGGAGCTAACCAGGAGGGCACTGAAGCTTTCTTT.

This sequence joins TRBV5-1 and TRBJ2-2, with D possibly TRBD1 on 6 matching bases. The germline V gene has CDR1 SGHRS and CDR2 YFSETQ. The CDR3 extends over 17 amino acids. V was trimmed by 2 bases and J by 1 base, leaving 15 bases between them. The CDR3 sequence is CASSLPPGHQNTGELFF. In DNA, the CDR3 is TGCGCCAGCAGCTTACCCCCGGGACACCAGAACACCGGGGAGCTGTTTTTT.

The chain is built from TRBV7-9 and TRBJ2-3; 10 bases are a match to TRBD2. V gave up 3 bases and J gave up 4 bases; unmatched junction bases: 4. This CDR3 region has 15 residues. Looked up from germline, CDR1 is SEHNR and CDR2 is FQNEAQ (reference sequence). Written as DNA, the CDR3 is TGTGCCAGCAGCTTCGGGACTAGCGCCGCAGATACGCAGTATTTT. The encoded protein is CASSFGTSAADTQYF.

The chain combines TRBV30 with TRBJ2-3, with D uncertain. This CDR3 has 11 amino acids. V lost 4 bases, J lost 4 bases, and 6 bases lay in between. The germline gives CDR1 GTSNPN, CDR2 SVGIG (reference sequence). CDR3 DNA: TGTGCCTGGAACGACGCAGATACGCAGTATTTT. Amino acid sequence: CAWNDADTQYF.

This clonotype was detected only once. The chain links TRBV30 to TRBJ1-1, with TRBD1 as a possible D gene (6 bases). Germline lookup yields CDR1 GTSNPN and CDR2 SVGIG (reference sequence). V lost 0 bases and J 4 bases, leaving 9 bases between the germline ends. The CDR3 consists of 13 residues. The CDR3 bases are TGTGCCTGGAGTGTAGGGGGTGGCACTGAAGCTTTCTTT. It yields the protein CAWSVGGGTEAFF.

The chain is built from TRBV2 and TRBJ2-1, with D possibly being TRBD1 (5 bases). The germline CDR1 and CDR2 sequences are SNHLY and FYNNEI. Trimming removed 6 bases from V and 0 bases from J, with 12 bases in between. The CDR3 has 15 residues. CDR3 residues: CASRPDSFSYNEQFF. CDR3 coding DNA: TGTGCCAGCAGACCCGACAGCTTCTCCTACAATGAGCAGTTCTTC. Supplemented by reference TRBV2 and TRBJ2-1, the full variable domain reads EPEVTQTPSHQVTQMGQEVILRCVPISNHLYFYWYRQILGQKVEFLVSFYNNEISEKSEIFDDQFSVERPDGSNFTLKIRSTKLEDSAMYFCASRPDSFSYNEQFFGPGTRLTVL.

This clonotype was seen only a few times. The chain recombines TRBV7-9 with TRBJ1-4, with 9 bases fitting TRBD1. The CDR3 is made up of 14 amino acids. CDR1 is SEHNR, CDR2 FQNEAQ, per germline (reference sequence). Trimming took 2 bases from V and 6 from J; bases not matched to a gene: 1. Written as DNA, the CDR3 is TGTGCCAGCAGCTTATGGGACAGGGATGAAAAACTGTTTTTT. This encodes CASSLWDRDEKLFF.

This clonotype has only a few counts. The V gene is TRBV29-1, the J gene TRBJ2-3, with 7 bases aligning to TRBD2. The germline gives CDR1 SQVTM, CDR2 ANQGSEA. With V trimmed by 3 bases and J by 2 bases, 5 bases remained unmatched. The CDR3 runs 14 residues. The CDR3: CSVEVAGVTDTQYF. As DNA, the CDR3 is TGCAGCGTTGAGGTGGCGGGGGTCACAGATACGCAGTATTTT.

This clonotype was recorded a few times. V gene TRBV28 combines with J gene TRBJ2-7; tentative D call: TRBD1 (5 bases). There are 13 residues in the CDR3. Trimming stripped 5 bases from V and 3 bases from J, with 11 bases between. Germline assignment: CDR1 MDHEN and CDR2 SYDVKM. CDR3 nucleotides: TGTGCCAGCAGTAATCAGGGCTTCTACGAGCAGTACTTC. Translating it yields CASSNQGFYEQYF.

The genes are TRBV9 and TRBJ1-2; D perhaps matches TRBD1 (6 bases). Trimming cost V 4 bases and J 4 bases, with 17 bases left between them. Germline CDR1 is SGDLS and CDR2 is YYNGEE. This CDR3 region has 15 residues. The DNA for the CDR3 is TGTGCCAGCAGCAAACGACAGGCGGCCCCCTATGGCTACACCTTC. Its translation is CASSKRQAAPYGYTF.

The chain is built from TRBV2 and TRBJ2-7; 7 bases map to TRBD2. The V gene's germline CDR1 is SNHLY and CDR2 FYNNEI. CDR3 size: 12 residues. The ends lost 11 bases at V and 7 bases at J; junction bases unmatched: 11. DNA of the CDR3: TGTGCCTCATCGGGGGGAAGGGTGGAGCAGTACTTC. It specifies CASSGGRVEQYF.

J is TRBJ2-1 and V is TRBV7-8, with TRBD2 matching over 11 bases. The CDR3 is 18 amino acids. Trimming removed 1 base from V and 0 bases from J; junction bases left unmatched: 5. CDR1 is SGHVS, CDR2 FQNEAQ, per germline. CDR3 nucleotide sequence: TGTGCCAGCAGCTTAGTAACTAGCGGGGGCCACTCCTACAATGAGCAGTTCTTC. As protein: CASSLVTSGGHSYNEQFF.

This clonotype occurred a few times. V gene TRBV20-1 combines with J gene TRBJ1-2; a weak D match, TRBD1 (5 bases). This CDR3 comprises 16 residues. The germline gives CDR1 DFQATT, CDR2 SNEGSKA (reference sequence). The V end lost 0 bases, the J end lost 1 base, and 15 bases lay between the germline ends. The chain's CDR3 is CSARDGGGGINYGYTF. The CDR3, as DNA: TGCAGTGCTAGAGATGGTGGGGGAGGGATTAACTATGGCTACACCTTC.

This clonotype showed up just a few times. The chain uses TRBV5-1 and TRBJ2-3; TRBD2 aligns across 9 bases. Trimming removed 4 bases from V and 6 bases from J; junction bases left unmatched: 6. There are 14 residues in the CDR3. In germline, CDR1 is SGHRS, CDR2 YFSETQ. The CDR3 DNA reads as TGCGCCAGCAGCCTTAGCGGGGGTTTGGATACGCAGTATTTT. Protein: CASSLSGGLDTQYF.

This clonotype has more than one count but fewer than ten. This chain connects TRBV7-6 to TRBJ2-1, with 9 bases matching TRBD2. The germline CDR1 and CDR2 sequences are SGHVS and FNYEAQ. CDR3 length: 13 amino acids. Unmatched junction bases numbered 10, after V lost 11 bases and J lost 8 bases. The CDR3 region is CALHSGGGDEQFF. DNA of the CDR3: TGTGCCCTACATAGCGGGGGCGGAGATGAGCAGTTCTTC. Using reference TRBV7-6 and TRBJ2-1 for the parts outside the CDR3, the full variable domain is GAGVSQSPRYKVTKRGQDVALRCDPISGHVSLYWYRQALGQGPEFLTYFNYEAQQDKSGLPNDRFSAERPEGSISTLTIQRTEQRDSAMYRCALHSGGGDEQFFGPGTRLTVL.

The chain couples TRBV6-6 to TRBJ1-2, with D hard to call. The CDR3 extends over 15 amino acids. Germline lookup yields CDR1 MNHNY and CDR2 SVGAGI (reference sequence). V was pared by 0 bases and J by 4 bases, with 12 bases between. The DNA for the CDR3 is TGTGCCAGCAGTTACTCCGCGACGGAACCCTATGGCTACACCTTC. Its translation is CASSYSATEPYGYTF.

There are a few counts of this clonotype. V is TRBV4-2 and J is TRBJ2-1; no definite D call. Germline V CDR1 and CDR2: LGHNA, YNFKEQ. The V gene lost 4 bases and the J gene lost 3 bases, with 10 bases spanning the gap. CDR3 length equals 14 residues. CDR3 sequence (DNA): TGTGCCAGCAGCCCCGGCGAACTCTACAATGAGCAGTTCTTC. It translates to CASSPGELYNEQFF.

Written as DNA, the CDR3 is TGCGCCAGCAGCTCCGGGGGAATCCAGCTGAACACTGAAGCTTTCTTT. Its protein product is CASSSGGIQLNTEAFF. The J gene is TRBJ1-1, the V gene TRBV5-1, with a weak D call TRBD1 (5 bases). Germline V gene data show CDR1 as SGHRS and CDR2 as YFSETQ. Trimming removed 3 bases at V and 0 bases at J, with 15 bases between. This CDR3 comprises 16 residues.

The CDR3 DNA reads TGTGCCAGCAGTGAAACAGGGGGGGCAGTCAACTATGGCTACACCTTC. Translating it yields CASSETGGAVNYGYTF. The chain uses TRBV25-1 and TRBJ1-2, with 8 positions matching TRBD1. The CDR3 runs to 16 residues. From germline, CDR1 is MGHDK and CDR2 SYGVNS. The V segment lost 2 bases and the J segment 2 bases; nucleotides outside the gene matches: 7.

This clonotype was counted a few times. The chain carries TRBV18 and TRBJ1-1; weak D call: TRBD1 (5 bases). Germline V lookup: CDR1 KGHSH, CDR2 LQKENI. V shed 6 bases and J shed 6 bases, with 11 bases lying between them. There are 12 residues in the CDR3. The CDR3 loop is CASSQDRSEAFF. DNA for the CDR3: TGTGCCAGCTCGCAAGACAGATCTGAAGCTTTCTTT.

The V call is TRBV9, the J call TRBJ1-4; TRBD1 matches at 8 bases. V dropped 4 bases and J dropped 8; count of bases not matched to a gene: 10. Germline lookup yields CDR1 SGDLS and CDR2 YYNGEE. The CDR3 loop spans 15 amino acids. The CDR3, as DNA: TGTGCCAGCAGCTACCAGGACAGGGAGAACGAAAAACTGTTTTTT. Residues: CASSYQDRENEKLFF.

This clonotype has only a few counts. The V gene is TRBV9, the J gene TRBJ2-3; 7 bases agree with TRBD1. The CDR3 length is 16 residues. The J segment lost 2 bases and the V segment lost 0 bases, leaving 6 bases of the junction unmatched. The germline V gene has CDR1 SGDLS and CDR2 YYNGEE. CDR3 coding DNA: TGTGCCAGCAGCGTAGTCTGGCAGGGGGACACAGATACGCAGTATTTT. Amino acid sequence: CASSVVWQGDTDTQYF. The full variable domain, in which reference TRBV9 and TRBJ2-3 provide the parts outside the CDR3, is DSGVTQTPKHLITATGQRVTLRCSPRSGDLSVYWYQQSLDQGLQFLIQYYNGEERAKGNILERFSAQQFPDLHSELNLSSLELGDSALYFCASSVVWQGDTDTQYFGPGTRLTVL.

The table lists this clonotype with a few counts. The chain recombines TRBV7-9 with TRBJ2-1; D perhaps matches TRBD2 (6 bases). The DNA end is a closer match to TRBJ2-7, so the J assignment may be wrong. This CDR3 comprises 16 residues. The germline CDR1 and CDR2 sequences are SEHNR and FQNEAQ (reference sequence). Here the CDR3 DNA reads TGTGCCAGCAGCTCTCCCGGGCTAGCGCCTTACAATGAGCAGTACTTC. Its protein is CASSSPGLAPYNEQYF.

The rearrangement links TRBV2 to TRBJ2-1; 8 bases fit TRBD2. Per the germline V gene, CDR1 is SNHLY and CDR2 is FYNNEI. Losses at the gene ends were 4 bases for V and 8 bases for J; bases not matched to a gene: 4. CDR3 length: 13 amino acids. This CDR3 is CASSVQAGDEQFF. DNA for the CDR3: TGTGCCAGCAGTGTTCAAGCGGGGGATGAGCAGTTCTTC.

This clonotype was seen at least ten times. The CDR3 sequence: CSAPPRRGEYGYTF. Here the CDR3 DNA reads TGCAGTGCTCCCCCCCGGCGCGGGGAATATGGCTACACCTTC. This sequence joins TRBV20-1 and TRBJ1-2, with D uncertain. This CDR3 has 14 amino acids. The V end lost 5 bases, the J end lost 5 bases, and 18 bases lay between the germline ends. CDR1 and CDR2 from the germline V gene are DFQATT and SNEGSKA (reference sequence).

The V and J genes are TRBV19 and TRBJ2-5, with a possible D match to TRBD1 (5 bases). Germline values: CDR1 LNHDA, CDR2 SQIVND (reference sequence). The CDR3 is 13 residues long. The V end was cut by 6 bases, the J end by 11 bases, with 19 bases between. As DNA, the CDR3 is TGTGCCAGTAGGGACACTTCTTTGAATGAGCAGTACTTC. Translated: CASRDTSLNEQYF.

This clonotype was found a few times. V and J are TRBV7-2 and TRBJ2-3; 7 positions match TRBD1. The CDR3 extends over 13 amino acids. Germline-derived CDR1 and CDR2 are SGHTA and FQGNSA. V dropped 5 bases and J dropped 4; count of bases not matched to a gene: 3. The CDR3 here is CASSHRGPDTQYF. As DNA, the CDR3 is TGTGCCAGCAGCCACAGGGGTCCAGATACGCAGTATTTT.

The chain joins TRBV28 to TRBJ2-5; TRBD2 matches 8 bases. The DNA end lines up better with TRBJ2-4; the J call may be wrong. The length of the CDR3 is 13 residues. CDR1 and CDR2 (germline): MDHEN, SYDVKM. CDR3 sequence reads: CASSLPRGDIQYF. The CDR3 coding sequence is TGTGCCAGCAGTCTCCCGCGGGGGGACATTCAGTACTTC.

Concerning this clonotype itself: A junction end diverges from the germline sequence, so it may reflect a read error. The chain links TRBV3-1 to TRBJ1-2; no reliable D call. The CDR3 has 13 residues. Germline CDR1 reads LGHDT; CDR2 reads YNNKEL (reference sequence). The CDR3, as DNA: TGTGCCGGCAGCCAAGAGAACGGGTATGGCTACACCTTC. Its protein product is CAGSQENGYGYTF.

There are a few counts of this clonotype. V and J are TRBV6-6 and TRBJ1-2; tentative D call: TRBD1 (5 bases). Germline V gene data show CDR1 as MNHNY and CDR2 as SVGAGI (reference sequence). The CDR3 totals 13 residues. CDR3 region: CVSNGHLNYGYTF. The CDR3 DNA reads TGTGTCTCCAATGGACACCTTAACTATGGCTACACCTTC.

This clonotype was counted a few times. The chain employs TRBV4-1 and TRBJ2-1; 7 bases map to TRBD1. This CDR3 contains 17 residues. With V trimmed by 4 bases and J by 7 bases, 16 bases remained unmatched. The V gene's germline CDR1 is MGHRA and CDR2 YSYEKL. This CDR3 reads CASSLYARQGSANEQFF. The CDR3 bases are TGCGCCAGCAGCCTTTACGCCCGACAGGGTTCGGCGAATGAGCAGTTCTTC.